These 8 T cell receptor beta chains originate from one sample sequenced in a study of PD-1 blockade in classical Hodgkin lymphoma. Profiled with immunoSEQ multiplex PCR; TCRdb holds only in-frame clones, not every one. This table holds about 90,000 clones, less than 95% found once. Time point denoted: cycle 4 day 1 (C4D1), after less than seven weeks of nivolumab. Exposure to brentuximab vedotin varied, and each patient had relapsed following autologous stem cell transplantation. Sequencing was performed on peripheral blood mononuclear cells (PBMCs), taken before the fourth cycle of nivolumab. These receptors all come from a human donor with classical Hodgkin lymphoma.

The chain couples TRBV27 to TRBJ2-3; a possible D gene is TRBD2 (6 bases). In germline, CDR1 is MNHEY, CDR2 SMNVEV (reference sequence). Trimming pared 8 bases from V and 3 bases from J, leaving 15 bases between. The CDR3 is made up of 14 amino acids. DNA of the CDR3: TGTGCCAGCTCCCTGGGCGGGGAGACAGATACGCAGTATTTT. Amino acids: CASSLGGETDTQYF.

The chain recombines TRBV7-9 with TRBJ1-2; tentative D call: TRBD1 (5 bases). Germline V gene data show CDR1 as SEHNR and CDR2 as FQNEAQ (reference sequence). The CDR3 has 15 residues. The ends were cut back, 4 bases at V and 4 bases at J, with 16 bases in the middle. The CDR3 DNA sequence: TGTGCCAGCAGCTCGGGGGGTATGTCTCGCTATGGCTACACCTTC. This codes for CASSSGGMSRYGYTF.

The rearrangement joins TRBV20-1 to TRBJ2-1; TRBD1 is a possible D gene (5 bases). Trimming cost V 6 bases and J 12 bases, with 12 bases left between them. The germline V gene encodes CDR1 DFQATT and CDR2 SNEGSKA (reference sequence). The CDR3 spans 10 residues. For the CDR3, the DNA is TGCAGTGCACTACAGGTGACGCAGTTCTTC. Translated, it gives CSALQVTQFF.

The rearrangement joins TRBV18 to TRBJ2-1, with D possibly called TRBD1 or TRBD2 (5 bases each). Germline assignment: CDR1 KGHSH and CDR2 LQKENI. The CDR3 is 15 amino acids. V lost 3 bases to trimming and J lost 3 bases, with 12 bases between them. CDR3 protein: CASSPRDGDYNEQFF. The CDR3 DNA reads as TGTGCCAGCTCACCCCGGGACGGAGACTACAATGAGCAGTTCTTC.

The chain is built from TRBV7-2 and TRBJ2-1; maybe TRBD1 (6 bases). Germline CDR1 reads SGHTA; CDR2 reads FQGNSA. The CDR3 covers 12 residues. The V end lost 5 bases, the J end lost 7 bases, and 9 bases lay between the germline ends. CDR3 coding DNA: TGTGCCAGCAGCCGCACAGGGAATGAGCAGTTCTTC. Its protein is CASSRTGNEQFF.

This chain joins TRBV5-1 and TRBJ2-2; 7 bases match TRBD2. V lost 7 bases to trimming and J lost 2 bases; unmatched junction nucleotides: 2. Looked up from germline, CDR1 is SGHRS and CDR2 is YFSETQ. The CDR3 loop spans 13 amino acids. DNA for the CDR3: TGCGCCAGCTGCGGGGGAAACACCGGGGAGCTGTTTTTT. Protein sequence: CASCGGNTGELFF.

The rearrangement uses TRBV2 and TRBJ1-5; D gene ambiguous. CDR3 length equals 12 residues. Germline V gene data show CDR1 as SNHLY and CDR2 as FYNNEI. The V end was cut by 3 bases, the J end by 5 bases, with 5 bases between. The CDR3 spells CASSDGDQPQHF. The CDR3 coding sequence is TGTGCCAGCAGTGACGGAGATCAGCCCCAGCATTTT.

This rearrangement joins TRBV9 to TRBJ2-2, with 8 bases that match TRBD2. Trimming removed 4 bases from V and 4 bases from J; junction bases left unmatched: 12. The CDR3 loop spans 17 amino acids. Germline assignment: CDR1 SGDLS and CDR2 YYNGEE. The CDR3 protein is CASSPDGGGTFTGELFF. CDR3 nucleotide sequence: TGTGCCAGCAGCCCCGACGGCGGGGGGACGTTCACCGGGGAGCTGTTTTTT.